This T cell receptor (beta chain) was captured by sequencing in a study of patients and donors after allogeneic stem cell transplantation. This clonotype has only a few counts. TCRdb called the RT-PCR reads again in MiXCR, with one record for every CDR3 protein. Among roughly 880,000 distinct CDR3 sequences listed, more than 15% were seen once. The receptor's source is a human donor who was either an allogeneic HSCT recipient or a stem cell or donor lymphocyte infusion donor (not recorded which). It is not recorded whose cells these are; they may come from a transplant donor. Source material: blood, either unsorted or a sorted T cell fraction (not recorded which).

CDR3: CASKRTLEGPQHF. The DNA of the CDR3 is TGTGCCAGCAAACGGACCCTCGAGGGGCCCCAGCATTTT. The chain couples TRBV2 to TRBJ1-5; D not resolved. Trimming removed 7 bases from V and 9 bases from J, with 16 bases in between. Germline CDR1 reads SNHLY; CDR2 reads FYNNEI. CDR3 length: 13 residues.